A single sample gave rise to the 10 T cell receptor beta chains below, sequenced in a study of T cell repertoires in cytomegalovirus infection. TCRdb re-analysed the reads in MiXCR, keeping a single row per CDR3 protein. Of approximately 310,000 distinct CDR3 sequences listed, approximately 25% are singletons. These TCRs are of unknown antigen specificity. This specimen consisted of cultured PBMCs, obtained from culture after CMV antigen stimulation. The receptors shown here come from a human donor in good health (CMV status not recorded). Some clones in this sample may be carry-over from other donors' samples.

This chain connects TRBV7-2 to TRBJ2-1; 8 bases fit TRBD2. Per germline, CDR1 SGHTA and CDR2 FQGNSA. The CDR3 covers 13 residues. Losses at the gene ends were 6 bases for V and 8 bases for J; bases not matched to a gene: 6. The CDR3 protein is CASSLPGGDEQFF. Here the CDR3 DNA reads TGTGCCAGCAGTCTTCCGGGGGGGGATGAGCAGTTCTTC.

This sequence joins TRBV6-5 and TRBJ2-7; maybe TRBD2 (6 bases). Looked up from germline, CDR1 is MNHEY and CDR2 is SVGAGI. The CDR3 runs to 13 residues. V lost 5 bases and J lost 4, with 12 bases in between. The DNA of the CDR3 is TGTGCCAGCAGTCGGGCGGAGGGATACGAGCAGTACTTC. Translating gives CASSRAEGYEQYF.

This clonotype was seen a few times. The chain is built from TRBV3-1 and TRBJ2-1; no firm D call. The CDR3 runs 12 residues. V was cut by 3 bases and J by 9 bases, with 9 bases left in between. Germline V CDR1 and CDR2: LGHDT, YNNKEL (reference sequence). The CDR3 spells CASSHPGTEQFF. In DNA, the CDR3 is TGTGCCAGCAGCCACCCAGGCACTGAGCAGTTCTTC.

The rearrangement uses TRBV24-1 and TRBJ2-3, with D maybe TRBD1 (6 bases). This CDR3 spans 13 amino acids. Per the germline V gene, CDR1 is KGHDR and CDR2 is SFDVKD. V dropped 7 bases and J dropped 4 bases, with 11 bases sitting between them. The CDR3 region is CATSRDTADTQYF. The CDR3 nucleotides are TGTGCCACCAGCCGGGACACAGCAGATACGCAGTATTTT.

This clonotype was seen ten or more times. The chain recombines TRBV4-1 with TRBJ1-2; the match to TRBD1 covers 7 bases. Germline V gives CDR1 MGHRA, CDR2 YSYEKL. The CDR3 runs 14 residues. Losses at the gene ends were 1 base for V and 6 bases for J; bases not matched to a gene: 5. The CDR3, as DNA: TGCGCCAGCAGCCAAGTTAACAGGGGACATGGCTACACCTTC. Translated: CASSQVNRGHGYTF.

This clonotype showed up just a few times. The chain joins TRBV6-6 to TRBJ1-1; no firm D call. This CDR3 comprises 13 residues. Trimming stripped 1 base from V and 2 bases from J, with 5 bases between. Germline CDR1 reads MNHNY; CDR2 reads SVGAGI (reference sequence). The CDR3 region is CASSYYFNTEAFF. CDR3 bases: TGTGCCAGCAGTTACTATTTCAACACTGAAGCTTTCTTT.

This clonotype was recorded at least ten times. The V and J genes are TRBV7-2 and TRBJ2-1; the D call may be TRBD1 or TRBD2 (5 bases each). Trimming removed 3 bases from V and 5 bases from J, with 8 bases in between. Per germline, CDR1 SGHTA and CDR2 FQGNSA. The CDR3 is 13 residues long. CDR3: CASSFLGDNEQFF. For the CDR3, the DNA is TGTGCCAGCAGCTTCTTGGGGGACAATGAGCAGTTCTTC.

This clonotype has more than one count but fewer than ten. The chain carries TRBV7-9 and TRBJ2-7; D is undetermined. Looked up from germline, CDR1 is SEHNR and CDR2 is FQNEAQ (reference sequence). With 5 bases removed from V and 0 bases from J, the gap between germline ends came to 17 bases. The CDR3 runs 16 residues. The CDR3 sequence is CASSPPGGQASYEQYV. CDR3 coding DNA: TGTGCCAGCAGCCCACCAGGCGGTCAGGCCTCCTACGAGCAGTACGTC.

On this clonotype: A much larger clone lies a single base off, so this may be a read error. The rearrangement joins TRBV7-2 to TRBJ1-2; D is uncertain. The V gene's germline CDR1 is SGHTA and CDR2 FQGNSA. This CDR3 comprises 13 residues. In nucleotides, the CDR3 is TGTGCCAGCAGCTTAAAGTCGGACTATGGCAACACCTTC. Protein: CASSLKSDYGNTF. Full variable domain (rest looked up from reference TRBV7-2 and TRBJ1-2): GAGVSQSPSNKVTEKGKDVELRCDPISGHTALYWYRQSLGQGLEFLIYFQGNSAPDKSGLPSDRFSAERTGGSVSTLTIQRTQQEDSAVYLCASSLKSDYGNTFGSGTRLTVV.

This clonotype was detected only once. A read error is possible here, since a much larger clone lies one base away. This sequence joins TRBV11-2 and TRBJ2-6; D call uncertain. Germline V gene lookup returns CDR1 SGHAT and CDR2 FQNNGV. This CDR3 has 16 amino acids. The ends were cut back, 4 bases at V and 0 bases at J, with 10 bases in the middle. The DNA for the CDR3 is TGTGCCAGCAGCTCTCAAGCGCTCTCTGGGGCCAACGTCCTGACTTTC. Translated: CASSSQALSGANVLTF.